Sequencing of this T cell receptor beta chain was carried out in a study of tumor-infiltrating lymphocytes in oesophageal squamous cell carcinoma listed by TCRdb under 2016. Including cysteine and phenylalanine, the CDR3 has 17 amino acids. Here the CDR3 DNA is all that survives: 51 bases in frame from base 1. According to the germline V gene, CDR1 reads MGHRA and CDR2 reads YSYEKL. The V end loses 4 bases and the J end loses 5 bases, and a stretch of 23 bases separates them. Receptors were amplified or captured by PCR. Sequencing was performed on an Illumina HiSeq 2000. Through fastp at Q25 and MiXCR, TCRdb rebuilt clones from the public reads, retaining in-frame beta chains. Rows with one shared CDR3 protein collapse into an entry with the most common genes and DNA. For this sample there are 24,000 or so distinct CDR3 sequences; under 50% appear just once. Together, the top ten hold 20% to 25% of the sample.

Remarks on this clonotype: Its cognate antigen has yet to be identified. Within one base of it there is no much larger clone, and no base qualities were kept.

The sample comprised esophageal tumor tissue. The V and J segments used are TRBV4-1 and TRBJ2-5, and perhaps TRBD1 as D gene, on 7 matching bases. The receptor comes from a male donor with esophageal squamous cell carcinoma. The sequenced DNA: TGCGCCAGCAGCCCGAGACAGGGCGCGACTAGTCGGGAGACCCAGTACTTC. Its protein reads: CASSPRQGATSRETQYF.